This T cell receptor (beta chain) was sequenced in a study of regulatory T cells in long-lasting Graves disease. Overall study context: Graves' patients, newly diagnosed, had taken antithyroid drugs under 3 months.

The CDR3 is 14 residues long. V shed 10 bases and J shed 4 bases, with 20 bases lying between them. Germline lookup yields CDR1 SNHLY and CDR2 FYNNEI. Libraries of TCR beta came from iRepertoire HTBI primers plus Arm-PCR of CDR3 regions. TCRdb used MiXCR to reprocess the multiplex PCR reads, holding one entry per CDR3 protein. Of hundreds of thousands of distinct CDR3 sequences listed, around 16% were seen once; the top ten hold about 25%. This clonotype came up many times. The time point was: newly diagnosed GD, antithyroid drugs for less than 3 months. Following extraction of RNA from PBMCs, that RNA was used to make the TCR library. In addition, the sample was reused for a study of T cells in Graves' hyperthyroidism and ophthalmopathy.

This receptor was obtained from a woman aged 40 to 65 with Graves disease. The source material was peripheral blood mononuclear cells (PBMCs), sampled at new diagnosis, from a patient treated with antithyroid drugs. The rearrangement links TRBV2 to TRBJ2-7, with D unresolved. Here the CDR3 DNA reads TGTGCCACCAAATCCCCGGCAGGCGGATACGAGCAGTACTTC. Translation gives CATKSPAGGYEQYF.